Each of the 11 T cell receptor beta chains below was sequenced from the same sample in a study of blood T cell repertoires in COVID-19. The protocol was immunoSEQ multiplex PCR, while the TCRdb copy is restricted to in-frame clones and leaves out a portion. The top ten hold 8.3% of the sample, which has over 150,000 clones, roughly 81% seen once. Sample: peripheral blood. All receptors come from an older woman with COVID-19, enrolled during active disease.

V is TRBV25-1 and J is TRBJ1-2; D is unresolved. Germline assignment: CDR1 MGHDK and CDR2 SYGVNS. Trimming removed 2 bases from V and 8 bases from J, with 15 bases in between. The CDR3 is made up of 14 amino acids. The CDR3 here is CASSEGSGIKGYTF. CDR3 coding DNA: TGTGCCAGCAGTGAAGGGTCAGGAATTAAAGGCTACACCTTC.

The rearrangement links TRBV11-3 to TRBJ2-1, with TRBD2 as a possible D gene (6 bases). Germline CDR1 and CDR2: SGHNT and YENEEA. The CDR3 contains 13 residues. V was pared by 1 base and J by 10 bases, with 11 bases between. Written as DNA, the CDR3 is TGTGCCAGCAGCTTAGGTACTAGCTGGGAGCAGTTCTTC. This encodes CASSLGTSWEQFF. Together with reference TRBV11-3 and TRBJ2-1, the CDR3 gives the full variable domain: EAGVVQSPRYKIIEKKQPVAFWCNPISGHNTLYWYLQNLGQGPELLIRYENEEAVDDSQLPKDRFSAERLKGVDSTLKIQPAELGDSAVYLCASSLGTSWEQFFGPGTRLTVL.

The chain links TRBV7-3 to TRBJ1-1; D perhaps matches TRBD1 (6 bases). This CDR3 has 13 residues. Germline V gene data show CDR1 as SGHTA and CDR2 as FQGTGA. Trimming stripped 5 bases from V and 10 bases from J, with 17 bases between. The CDR3 DNA follows: TGTGCCAGCAGCCTAATATACGGGGACACAGCTTTCTTT. This gives the protein CASSLIYGDTAFF. The whole variable domain, remainder taken from reference TRBV7-3 and TRBJ1-1, is GAGVSQTPSNKVTEKGKYVELRCDPISGHTALYWYRQSLGQGPEFLIYFQGTGAADDSGLPNDRFFAVRPEGSVSTLKIQRTERGDSAVYLCASSLIYGDTAFFGQGTRLTVV.

CDR3 amino acids: CASSLGSKTVEAFF. The CDR3 region has the DNA TGTGCCAGCAGCTTAGGTTCAAAAACAGTTGAAGCTTTCTTT. The chain links TRBV13 to TRBJ1-1, with D hard to call. V dropped 0 bases and J dropped 7 bases, with 12 bases sitting between them. Germline V gene sequence: CDR1 PRHDT, CDR2 FYEKMQ (reference sequence). The CDR3 extends over 14 amino acids.

The V and J genes are TRBV5-6 and TRBJ2-7, with 7 bases that match TRBD2. CDR3 length: 15 amino acids. CDR1 is SGHDT, CDR2 YYEEEE, per germline. The J segment lost 1 base and the V segment lost 1 base, leaving 5 bases of the junction unmatched. The CDR3 is CASSLSGISSYEQYF. Written as DNA, the CDR3 is TGTGCCAGCAGCTTGAGCGGGATATCTTCCTACGAGCAGTACTTC. The variable domain in full, with the rest retrieved from reference TRBV5-6 and TRBJ2-7, is DAGVTQSPTHLIKTRGQQVTLRCSPKSGHDTVSWYQQALGQGPQFIFQYYEEEERQRGNFPDRFSGHQFPNYSSELNVNALLLGDSALYLCASSLSGISSYEQYFGPGTRLTVT.

In its sample, this clone was seen once. J is TRBJ1-2 and V is TRBV27; no clear D gene. CDR1 is MNHEY and CDR2 is SMNVEV in the germline V gene (reference sequence). The V gene lost 0 bases and the J gene lost 0 bases, with 11 bases spanning the gap. The CDR3 is 16 residues long. In DNA form, the CDR3 reads TGTGCCAGCAGTTTATCTCCCCAGGTATCTAACTATGGCTACACCTTC. Its protein is CASSLSPQVSNYGYTF.

This rearrangement joins TRBV6-1 to TRBJ1-5; D is undetermined. Trimming pared 0 bases from V and 0 bases from J, leaving 9 bases between. The CDR3 is 16 residues long. The germline gives CDR1 MNHNS, CDR2 SASEGT. CDR3 amino acids: CASSEATPYSNQPQHF. The CDR3 DNA sequence: TGTGCCAGCAGTGAAGCCACACCATATAGCAATCAGCCCCAGCATTTT.

The V gene is TRBV28, the J gene TRBJ1-4; tentative D call: TRBD1 (5 bases). This CDR3 region has 15 residues. The V gene lost 4 bases and the J gene lost 3 bases, with 12 bases spanning the gap. Germline V gene sequence: CDR1 MDHEN, CDR2 SYDVKM. The CDR3 loop reads CASSSLGGANEKLFF. CDR3 sequence (DNA): TGTGCCAGCAGTTCCCTCGGAGGGGCTAATGAAAAACTGTTTTTT.

The CDR3 here is CASSGGRGYGYTF. DNA for the CDR3: TGTGCCAGCAGTGGGGGCAGGGGCTATGGCTACACCTTC. V gene TRBV7-6 combines with J gene TRBJ1-2; possibly TRBD1 for D (6 bases). The germline V gene encodes CDR1 SGHVS and CDR2 FNYEAQ. Trimming pared 6 bases from V and 4 bases from J, leaving 12 bases between. This CDR3 contains 13 residues.

The V call is TRBV6-2 or TRBV6-3, the J call TRBJ2-7, with 8 positions matching TRBD1. The CDR3 runs 14 residues. V was clipped by 2 bases and J by 4 bases; unmatched bases: 4. Germline V gene data show CDR1 as MNHEY and CDR2 as SVGEGT. This CDR3 is CASSYDRGRYEQYV. In DNA, the CDR3 is TGTGCCAGCAGTTACGACAGGGGCCGATACGAGCAGTACGTC.

The CDR3 bases are TGTGCCAGCAGCCAAGGACAGGGGAGCACTGAAGCTTTCTTT. Protein: CASSQGQGSTEAFF. V is TRBV3-1 (or the pseudogene TRBV3-2) and J is TRBJ1-1; 8 bases fit TRBD1. V was pared by 1 base and J by 4 bases, with 2 bases of the junction left unmatched. Germline loops: CDR1 LGHDT, CDR2 YNNKEL (reference sequence). This CDR3 comprises 14 residues.